This T cell receptor (beta chain) was found in a study of T cell responses to AZD1222 COVID-19 vaccine. Sequencing used immunoSEQ multiplex PCR; TCRdb keeps in-frame clones, though not all of them. The sample lists about 110,000 clones; around 83% were seen once. Study outcomes and limitations: All repertoire sampling was performed exclusively after the peak T cell response.

From germline, CDR1 is SGHRS and CDR2 YFSETQ. This CDR3 spans 13 amino acids. The V gene lost 4 bases and the J gene lost 7 bases, with 14 bases spanning the gap. Comment on this clone: Its antigen is unidentified.

The J gene is TRBJ1-1, the V gene TRBV5-1; D not resolved. This clonotype originated in an adult in good health. Sequenced here: peripheral blood, sampled on day 0 of AZD1222 vaccination. The CDR3 reads CASSPERPDEAFF. In nucleotides, the CDR3 is TGCGCCAGCAGCCCCGAGAGGCCCGATGAAGCTTTCTTT. The full variable domain, in which reference TRBV5-1 and TRBJ1-1 provide the parts outside the CDR3, is KAGVTQTPRYLIKTRGQQVTLSCSPISGHRSVSWYQQTPGQGLQFLFEYFSETQRNKGNFPGRFSGRQFSNSRSEMNVSTLELGDSALYLCASSPERPDEAFFGQGTRLTVV.